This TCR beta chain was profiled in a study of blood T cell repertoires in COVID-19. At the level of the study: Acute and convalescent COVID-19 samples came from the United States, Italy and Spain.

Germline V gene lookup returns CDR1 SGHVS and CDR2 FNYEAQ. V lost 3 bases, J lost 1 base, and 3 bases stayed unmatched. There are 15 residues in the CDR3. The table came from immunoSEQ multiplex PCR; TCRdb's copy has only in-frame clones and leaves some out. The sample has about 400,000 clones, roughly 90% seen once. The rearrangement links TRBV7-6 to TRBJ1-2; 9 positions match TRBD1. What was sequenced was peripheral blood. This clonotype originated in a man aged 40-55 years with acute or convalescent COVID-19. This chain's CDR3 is CASSLGTGNNYGYTF. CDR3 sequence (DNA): TGTGCCAGCAGCTTGGGGACAGGGAATAACTATGGCTACACCTTC.